This note documents a single T cell receptor (beta chain) sequence. What it recognizes is unknown. The junction had 7 bases not matched to a gene; V was cut back by 0 bases and J by 4 bases. The CDR3 loop spans 16 amino acids. The source of the sample is a study of T cell responses to AZD1222 COVID-19 vaccine. Study-wide results and limits: Across spike, vaccine-associated CD4 TCRs were found, dominant at 160-218 and 743-854. In all cases, repertoires were sampled only after the peak T cell response. Two AZD1222 doses significantly raised spike-specific TCR breadth and depth over controls.

Here immunoSEQ multiplex PCR was the method, and the copy in TCRdb shows in-frame clones only, minus some. The data show 65,000 to 80,000 clones, under 90% seen once. The V and J genes are TRBV23-1 and TRBJ1-1; TRBD1 matches at 8 bases. TRBV23-1 is annotated as an ORF whose role is uncertain. The receptor comes from an adult who received the AZD1222 COVID-19 vaccine. Sequences were derived from peripheral blood, sampled 28 days after the second AZD1222 dose. CDR3 amino acids: CASSQSGQDRSTEAFF. The DNA for the CDR3 is TGCGCCAGCAGTCAATCGGGACAGGACAGGAGCACTGAAGCTTTCTTT.